This is a list of T cell receptor beta chains from one sample in a study of technical replicates of blood from a few donors. Clones were read by immunoSEQ multiplex PCR, and TCRdb kept only the in-frame ones, dropping some. The sample holds tens of thousands of clones; 95% to 98% are singletons and the top ten take around 0.2%. What was sequenced was T cells isolated from PBMCs. The source of these receptors is a human donor in good health. CDR3s include the opening cysteine and the closing phenylalanine or tryptophan. The D gene is left open where the match is weak. Expanded clones get a size class; other rows say once, few or many, or leave the size out.

D gene | J gene | clone size | V gene | CDR3 DNA | CDR3 protein
- | TRBJ2-6 | - | TRBV2 | TGTGCCAGCAGCCGGGGAGGCGGATCTGGGGCCAACGTCCTGACTTTC | CASSRGGGSGANVLTF
- | TRBJ1-5 | - | TRBV28 | TGTGCCAGCAGTTTTGAGGGTAGGGGGAGCAATCAGCCCCAGCATTTT | CASSFEGRGSNQPQHF
TRBD1 | TRBJ1-2 | - | TRBV6-1 | TGTGCCAGCAGTGAAACCCAAGGGGGCGGCTACACCTTC | CASSETQGGGYTF
- | TRBJ1-1 | - | TRBV2 | TGTGCCAGCAGTGATGCAGATACGAACACTGAAGCTTTCTTT | CASSDADTNTEAFF
- | TRBJ1-2 | - | TRBV10-2 | TGCGCCAGCACCGGAGGCAACTATGGCTACACCTTC | CASTGGNYGYTF
- | TRBJ1-3 | - | TRBV6-1 | TGTGCCAGCAGTCCTAAGGACAGCACCATATATTTT | CASSPKDSTIYF
TRBD2 | TRBJ2-1 | - | TRBV11-3 | TGTGCCAGCAGCTTAGGTTTAGCGGGAAGCAATGAGCAGTTCTTC | CASSLGLAGSNEQFF
- | TRBJ2-1 | - | TRBV27 | TGTGCCAGCAGTATCCCGGGGGCCTACAATGAGCAGTTCTTC | CASSIPGAYNEQFF
- | TRBJ1-1 | few | TRBV29-1 | TGCAGCGTTCATTACACTGAAGCTTTCTTT | CSVHYTEAFF
TRBD1 | TRBJ1-5 | - | TRBV2 | TGTGCCAGCGGTTTAGGGGGCCGCAATCAGCCCCAGCATTTT | CASGLGGRNQPQHF
- | TRBJ1-6 | - | TRBV7-3 | TGTGCCAGCAGCTGGGGCAGGGCTTCACCCCTCCACTTT | CASSWGRASPLHF
- | TRBJ1-2 | - | TRBV4-1 | TGCGCCAGCAGCCAAGATGAGGTGTCCTCCTTCTACTTC | CASSQDEVSSFYF
- | TRBJ1-4 | once | TRBV7-9 | TGTGCCAGCAGCGAGGCTATCACTAATGAAAAACTGTTTTTT | CASSEAITNEKLFF
- | TRBJ2-7 | - | TRBV25-1 | TGTGCCACCTCACGGCCAGGAAGTTTCTACGAGCAGTACTTC | CATSRPGSFYEQYF
- | TRBJ1-5 | - | TRBV5-6 | TGTGCCAGCAGGAAAAAGGGAGTCAATCAGCCCCAGCATTTT | CASRKKGVNQPQHF
TRBD1 | TRBJ2-7 | once | TRBV29-1 | TGCAGCGTTGCTCAGGGGGCCTACGAGCAGTACTTC | CSVAQGAYEQYF
TRBD1 | TRBJ2-7 | - | TRBV5-6 | TGTGCCAGCAGCCAAAATACAGGGGCCGAGCAGTACTTC | CASSQNTGAEQYF
TRBD1 | TRBJ1-5 | - | TRBV2 | TGTGCCAGCGGCCCCGGGACAGTCAATCAGCCCCAGCATTTT | CASGPGTVNQPQHF
TRBD2 | TRBJ2-7 | - | TRBV9 | TGTGCCAGCAGCGTAGCCCCACTGGCGGGGGGGGACGAGCAGTACTTC | CASSVAPLAGGDEQYF